This T cell receptor beta chain was captured by sequencing in a study of breast tumors, draining lymph nodes, adjacent tissues. Study results and caveats: Luminal-like breast cancer showed significantly greater tumor-nontumor repertoire similarity than basal-like breast cancer did. Compared with lymph nodes, tumors were less diverse; compared with nontumor tissue, more. That most tumor T cells come from lymph nodes remained unproven. Findings are consistent with lymph node origin and intratumoral expansion of most tumor T cells.

The V gene lost 3 bases and the J gene lost 2 bases, with 3 bases spanning the gap. The CDR3 runs to 11 residues. In germline, CDR1 is DFQATT, CDR2 SNEGSKA (reference sequence). As regards this clonotype: Its antigen is not known.

A single record per CDR3 protein comes from TCRdb applying MiXCR to the multiplex PCR reads. The sample holds over 9,000 distinct CDR3 sequences, roughly 53% seen once. Sample: breast tumor tissue. This chain joins TRBV20-1 and TRBJ2-3, with D unresolved. This sequence originates from a female donor with breast cancer. Some clones in this sample may be carry-over from other donors' samples. The CDR3 spells CSASFTDTQYF. DNA of the CDR3: TGCAGTGCTAGTTTCACAGATACGCAGTATTTT.